This T cell receptor beta chain appears in the sequencing data of a study of T cell responses to AZD1222 COVID-19 vaccine (dated by TCRdb to about 2021). Regarding the study in general: A total of under 250 trial participants underwent TCR sequencing, of whom roughly 210 had received two doses of AZD1222 and about 26 had received two doses of the MenACWY control vaccine. Enrollment into the trials was organized by age into subgroups of 18-55, 56-69 and 70-plus years, and those subgroups contained roughly 140, 27 and 60 TCR-sequenced participants, respectively. What the work shows at the level of the full study, not this receptor alone: Reportedly, almost half of the unique spike-specific TCRs recognized epitopes lying outside the regions that are mutated in the B.1.351 and B.1.1.7 variants. Only a handful of AZD1222 recipients were SARS-CoV-2 seropositive at baseline, limiting conclusions about previously exposed vaccinees. In the small 56-69-year group, the increase in depth fell short of significance, most likely because of low power. Because no day 14 peak-response samples were available, the repertoires could be characterized only after the peak T cell response. Participants were mostly white British, with more females than males. The authors suggested clonal diversity may have been underestimated. Spike-specific TCR breadth and depth rose significantly after two AZD1222 doses compared with day 0 and with MenACWY recipients. The whole spike protein was spanned by vaccine-associated CD4 TCRs, and dominant responses were seen in regions 160-218 and 743-854.

The CDR3 regions of human TCRbeta chains were analyzed by immunosequencing. As for how the authors treated the data: Repertoire TCRs were matched against a reference library of SARS-CoV-2-specific TCRs generated with the MIRA antigen-specificity platform. Breadth was defined as the fraction of unique TCRs that were SARS-CoV-2-associated, and depth was defined as the fraction of total T cells that were SARS-CoV-2-associated. Using the MIRA data, each spike-specific TCR was assigned both to the spike region to which the TCR was reactive and to a CD4 or CD8 class. Log10-transformed breadth and depth values were compared by one-way ANOVA with Sidak's multiple comparisons tests. TCRdb took over this immuneACCESS table, retaining in-frame rearrangements with V and J assigned. Such tables are incomplete; in checked studies, under half of the missing clones stem from an unresolved V gene, and the remainder is unexplained. For V, J and clone size, that table is used; D and trimming come from the DNA. The sample contains around 110,000 clones, 92% of them found a single time. The ten largest make up approximately 8.9% of the sample.

Read against the paper, the sample's time point label means: about 28 days (+/-7) after the second vaccine dose. Because spike-specific TCR depth and breadth did not differ between the two schedules, AZD1222 recipients who got a second dose at roughly 4 weeks were pooled with those who got a second dose at roughly 12 weeks. Samples from vaccinated people were obtained from the UK trials COV001 and COV002, which included a single-blind randomized controlled phase 2/3 trial of AZD1222 (ChAdOx1 nCoV-19) in healthy adults. Trial participant PBMC samples were collected at day 0 and day 28 after the second dose for TCRbeta chain sequencing. Concerning this clone: The antigen it binds to is not known. Base quality data are lacking; no much larger clone is found one base away.

Ends trimmed: V by 1 base, J by 9 bases; bases unmatched to a gene: 8. The CDR3 starts with the cysteine, ends with the phenylalanine, and has 15 residues. The DNA shown is the 45-base CDR3, in frame from base 1. Taken from the germline V gene, the CDR1 and CDR2 loops are MGHRA and YSYEKL. The sequenced sample was peripheral blood, obtained 28 days after the second AZD1222 dose. Rearrangement joined TRBV4-1 to TRBJ2-3, with 9 bases aligning to TRBD2. The clonotype comes from an adult who received the AZD1222 COVID-19 vaccine. The CDR3 protein: CASSQVASGKVTQYF. The base sequence is TGCGCCAGCAGCCAAGTGGCTAGCGGGAAAGTCACGCAGTATTTT.